This TCR beta chain was sequenced during a study of T cells expressing NK-cell markers. Turning to the study itself: Investigators obtained TCR beta repertoires from sorted CD3+CD56+NKG2C+, CD3+CD56+NKG2C- and CD3+CD56-NKG2C+ T cells.

Note on this clonotype: What it recognizes is unknown.

Template switching by 5'RACE with UMIs generated the TCR beta cDNA. TCRdb derives one entry per CDR3 protein from the 5' RACE reads, leaving out DNA. Its table records just under 150,000 distinct CDR3 sequences. Study outcomes and limitations: Dominant NKG2C+ clonotype frequencies of roughly 1.0-7.0% of CD8+ T cells were measured in 5 or 6 donors. Several of the donors also had these clonotypes leading their CD3+CD56-NKG2C+ fraction.

The germline V gene has CDR1 SGHVS and CDR2 FQNEAQ. There are 14 residues in the CDR3. The gene calls are TRBV7-8 and TRBJ2-7; TCRdb returns TRBD1, unconfirmable since there is no DNA. This TCR derives from a man between 18 and 35 years old in good health. The specimen was blood T cells: a sorted CD56 or NKG2C T cell subset, CD4+ or CD8+ T cells, or bulk PBMC T cells (not recorded which). The CDR3 sequence is CASGRIGGSYEQYF.